This TCR beta chain comes out of a study of cytomegalovirus exposure and HLA in healthy donors (TCRdb year 2017). Background on the whole study: An earlier analysis of roughly 500 of the donors reported about 260 Gb of sequence data and about 120 million unique TCR beta sequences obtained from around 190 million T cells. An early release that covered roughly 600 HLA-typed donors contained approximately 300 gigabases of sequencing data and around 80 million unique TCR sequences. Of the approximately 400 genotyped donors, approximately 80% were placed in the genetic ancestry cluster associated with self-reported Caucasian donors. The aim of the study was to test whether cataloging public T cell receptors could identify signatures of past pathogen exposure. Using immunosequencing, the study profiled T cell repertoires from about 620 subjects and related those repertoires to cytomegalovirus serostatus. Along with the approximately 700-subject first cohort, a separate validation cohort of some 130 different subjects was used. The study combined high-throughput TCR immunosequencing, statistical association of individual TCRs with disease status, and machine learning to predict cytomegalovirus infection status. To study patterns of TCR occurrence, a later analysis re-analyzed previously published TCR beta repertoires from several hundred donors and added high-resolution HLA genotyping. Rather than drawing on any new phenotypic data, the later analysis identified candidate immune exposures from TCR beta sequences and the way those sequences occurred across donors. An earlier analysis of fewer than 700 of the donors applied high-throughput TCR beta sequencing to assess whether each TCR beta V gene segment acted as functional or pseudogenic. Alongside the repertoire data, information on donor age, sex, ethnicity and CMV serostatus was compiled. A later genetic analysis used genome-wide SNP genotypes for about 55% of the 666 donors, treating that subset as a discovery cohort. Every repertoire in the discovery cohort had been generated on one and the same sequencing platform. Both class I and class II loci were covered by HLA typing, at four-digit resolution. Typing coverage differed by locus: A, B, C, DRB1 and DQB1 were typed in about 620-630 donors, DQA1 in 500 to 550, DPA1 in around 580, and DPB1 in roughly 450. Because of strong linkage in the cohort, a few DR-DQ haplotypes were treated as single units for association and clustering. Among 398 genotyped donors of the cohort, an average of approximately 250,000 unique TCR beta nucleotide sequences were sequenced per donor, 15% to 20% of them non-productive. What the research found in general, with its limitations: Immune exposure information for the cohort was limited to CMV serostatus. Cytomegalovirus status was reported to be diagnosed by the classifier with high specificity and sensitivity in both the original and validation cohorts. In an earlier analysis of under 600 of the donors, most TCR beta V segments were observed in productive rearrangements about 87% or about 30% of the time, broadly matching IMGT annotations. A further reported finding was that TCR beta sequences accurately predicted the HLA-A and HLA-B alleles for most subjects in the first cohort. A few of the identified cytomegalovirus-associated TCR beta chains were confirmed in vitro to be specific for cytomegalovirus antigens. Presence/absence analyses assumed roughly uniform sequencing depth across donors, an assumption that may not hold. HLA typing was unavailable for some donors at each locus, so association tests used only the typed subset. A group of highly shared sequence variants was considered likely to be a technical artifact of the sequencing pipeline. Linkage disequilibrium might explain the correlated functional status among segregating V segments, but an unknown experimental factor could not be excluded. A later genetic analysis associated a missense DCLRE1C variant with V-gene and J-gene trimming of TCR beta chains, and an independent cohort replicated the association. The study gave a list of more than 150 TCR beta chains associated with cytomegalovirus. In this cohort, only TCR beta chains were sequenced, and detectable features were limited by the absence of alpha or paired-chain data. The 87-base-pair reads could not distinguish some IMGT-functional V segments, including TRBV6-2 and TRBV6-3, so those segments were excluded. According to a later genetic analysis, donors in an Asian-associated ancestry cluster had fewer N-insertions in productive TCRs than the approximately 630-donor mean. It was suggested by the authors that the approach could potentially be generalized to other disease states and immunological phenotypes. In a later analysis, HLA-associated TCR beta chains were found to be more clonally expanded and to have lower generation probabilities than equally common non-associated chains. A later analysis found that TCR association rates varied across HLA loci, with DRB1 alleles showing the most associated TCRs and HLA-C alleles the fewest. Because counts were too low, roughly 17 rarely observed V segments, including chromosome 9 orphons, were left out of the earlier analysis of a few hundred of the donors. Most TCR sequences were seen in very few donors, while some public TCRs were found in many individuals. A later analysis found that most CMV-associated TCR beta chains appeared HLA-restricted, with HLA associations seemingly driven largely by CMV exposure. A later analysis reported that several top co-occurrence clusters appeared linked to parvovirus B19, influenza, CMV and Epstein-Barr virus. Strong co-occurrence of HLA alleles, especially DR and DQ, made assigning TCR associations to individual alleles difficult. At a false discovery rate of 0.05, a later analysis linked some 18,000 TCR beta sequences to specific HLA alleles.

The method behind the library was the immunoSEQ multiplex PCR assay. For the multiplex PCR, a mixture combining 60 forward primers for TCR Vbeta segments and 13 reverse primers for TCR Jbeta segments was used. Amplification of the CDR3 region of rearranged TCR beta genes was performed with a multiplex PCR assay on genomic DNA. On the Illumina HiSeq System, the amplified TCR beta libraries were sequenced as 87-base-pair reads. In the authors' own workflow: A later analysis tallied 75 million to 95 million unique TCR beta chains across the 650 to 750 repertoires, and some 10 million of those chains were shared by two or more donors. To remove PCR and sequencing errors, raw reads were error-corrected and collapsed into unique sequences using a nearest-neighbor algorithm that merged closely related sequences. To assign V, D and J gene segments, CDR3 sequences were aligned to IMGT reference sequences. For a sequence to be retained, at least a six-nucleotide match to both a V gene segment and a J gene segment was required. Rearrangements were classified as productive when the CDR3 lacked stop codons and remained in frame with V and J, and all other rearrangements were classified as non-productive. Following IMGT convention, CDR3 was defined as the stretch from the second conserved V-encoded cysteine to the conserved J-encoded phenylalanine. Sequences without an unambiguous match to a single V gene segment were excluded from the earlier analysis of several hundred of the donors. An earlier analysis of a few hundred of the donors classified V segments as functional when productive rearrangements were above 56.7% and as segregating when the standard deviation between donors was above 5%. A statistical classification framework was built to diagnose cytomegalovirus status from the catalog of TCR beta chain sequences. A later analysis assigned V and J genes by comparing TCR nucleotide sequences with IMGT/GENE-DB human TR gene sequences. Using the TCRdist pipeline, a later analysis assigned CDR3 sequences along with most-parsimonious VDJ recombination scenarios. In a later analysis, each TCR beta chain was defined by its CDR3 amino acid sequence together with its V-gene family, and reads without a unique V-gene family were excluded. A later analysis removed 550 to 700 highly shared, low-generation-probability nucleotide sequences to deal with suspected cross-contamination and a sequencing artifact. For each public chain, a later analysis derived a clonal expansion index from normalized ranks of inferred template counts within each repertoire. A later analysis computed generation probabilities with a VDJ recombination model fitted to out-of-frame rearrangements, and checked the results against IGoR. In a later analysis, hypergeometric tests were used to score TCR-TCR, TCR-HLA and TCR-CMV co-occurrence, with a repertoire-size bias correction applied to TCR pairs. False discovery rates were estimated in a later analysis by permuting HLA or CMV assignments 20 times. In a later analysis, co-occurring TCRs were grouped using DBSCAN, and TCRdist sequence similarity was added for clustering within HLA-allele-positive subsets. Co-occurrence clustering excluded repertoires with fewer than 30,000 or more than 120,000 public chains, plus five with anomalous nucleotide sharing. In TCRdb, the immuneACCESS table is reduced to in-frame sequences with V and J assigned. These tables do not hold every clone; where another copy was compared, an unresolved V gene accounts for under half, and the others remain unexplained. Clonal size and the V and J genes are those of that table, whereas D and trimming came from the DNA. The sample yields over 150,000 clones; roughly three quarters were counted once. The leading ten clones occupy roughly 7% of the sample.

Spanning cysteine to phenylalanine, the CDR3 consists of 16 amino acids. Only the CDR3 region is kept as DNA, spanning 48 bases read in frame from base 1. Trimming accounts for 1 base at V and 5 bases at J, while the number of junction bases matched to no gene is 6. According to the germline V gene (reference sequence), CDR1 reads SEHNR and CDR2 reads FQNEAQ. Regarding this clone: There is no known antigen for this receptor. One base away there is no much larger clone; base qualities are not given.

The cohort consisted of approximately 670 healthy bone marrow donors. At the time of sampling, all cohort members were nominally healthy, though unrecorded immune exposures were likely present. The donor was CMV seropositive and belonged to the group of more than 250 seropositive cohort members. Each donor provided a peripheral blood sample, and peripheral blood mononuclear cells were used for TCR beta sequencing. Genomic DNA was extracted from the blood cell samples with the Qiagen DNeasy Blood Extraction Kit. This sequence originates from a male donor in good health and CMV-seropositive. The sequence joins TRBV7-9 to TRBJ1-5, with TRBD1 matching 9 junction bases. The source material was PBMCs. The CDR3 protein sequence reads: CASSLGDREVYQPQHF. The base sequence is TGTGCCAGCAGCTTAGGGGACAGGGAGGTATATCAGCCCCAGCATTTT.